This entry lists 18 T cell receptor beta chains sequenced from one sample in a study of CD8 T cells in Susac syndrome. RNA was extracted with the RNeasy kit, and a quantity of about 0.45 to 1 ug was reverse transcribed using random hexamers. MiXCR, run by TCRdb on the immunoSEQ multiplex PCR reads, gives a single entry per CDR3 protein. This table holds 45,000 to 55,000 distinct CDR3 sequences, approximately 93% found once. Sample: CD8+ T cells from PBMCs. Source of these receptors: a human donor in good health.

Only one count was recorded for this clonotype. The gene calls are TRBV12-3 or TRBV12-4 and TRBJ2-3, with a possible D match to TRBD1 (6 bases). The V end was cut by 6 bases, the J end by 3 bases, with 13 bases between. The CDR3 loop spans 14 amino acids. CDR3 sequence: CASSPGGVTDTQYF. The CDR3 DNA reads as TGTGCCAGCAGCCCTGGGGGCGTGACAGATACGCAGTATTTT.

The chain employs TRBV18 and TRBJ2-7, with D possibly matching TRBD1 (5 bases). The germline gives CDR1 KGHSH, CDR2 LQKENI. V was shortened by 6 bases and J by 1 base, with 16 bases between the two germline ends. The CDR3 sequence is 15 residues long. As DNA, the CDR3 is TGTGCCAGCTCCCCTGATTGGGGCTTTTCCTACGAGCAGTACTTC. It encodes CASSPDWGFSYEQYF.

The rearrangement links TRBV13 to TRBJ2-1; D is undetermined. V gave up 0 bases and J gave up 7 bases, with 4 bases separating them. CDR3 length: 12 amino acids. Germline CDR1 is PRHDT and CDR2 is FYEKMQ (reference sequence). CDR3 loop: CASSLGWNEQFF. CDR3 sequence (DNA): TGTGCCAGCAGCTTAGGGTGGAATGAGCAGTTCTTC.

The CDR3 reads CASSAMMGSGTDTQYF. DNA for the CDR3: TGCGCCAGCAGCGCAATGATGGGCTCTGGCACAGATACGCAGTATTTT. The rearrangement joins TRBV4-1 to TRBJ2-3; D is uncertain. Germline V gives CDR1 MGHRA, CDR2 YSYEKL. The V end was cut by 5 bases, the J end by 1 base, with 16 bases between. The CDR3 totals 16 residues.

This clonotype was counted a single time. The gene calls are TRBV7-9 and TRBJ1-4; 7 nucleotides agree with TRBD1. J gave up 8 bases and V 4 bases, and 7 bases lay outside the gene matches. The germline V gene has CDR1 SEHNR and CDR2 FQNEAQ (reference sequence). The CDR3 runs 14 residues. The CDR3 region is CASSSTGLSEKLFF. Here the CDR3 DNA reads TGTGCCAGCAGCTCGACAGGGTTATCAGAAAAACTGTTTTTT. Variable domain in full (rest from reference TRBV7-9 and TRBJ1-4): DTGVSQNPRHKITKRGQNVTFRCDPISEHNRLYWYRQTLGQGPEFLTYFQNEAQLEKSRLLSDRFSAERPKGSFSTLEIQRTEQGDSAMYLCASSSTGLSEKLFFGSGTQLSVL.

V and J are TRBV29-1 and TRBJ2-1; D assignment may be TRBD1 or TRBD2 (6 bases each). Germline lookup yields CDR1 SQVTM and CDR2 ANQGSEA. The ends were cut back, 7 bases at V and 7 bases at J, with 14 bases in the middle. The CDR3 length is 12 residues. The CDR3: CSAPEGGNEQFF. The CDR3 bases are TGCAGCGCCCCCGAAGGGGGGAATGAGCAGTTCTTC.

This rearrangement joins TRBV3-1 to TRBJ2-2; D call uncertain. The CDR3 has 16 residues. CDR1 and CDR2 (germline): LGHDT, YNNKEL (reference sequence). Trimming took off 0 bases at V and 0 bases at J, with 8 bases between the two ends. CDR3 sequence reads: CASSQDPDPNTGELFF. In nucleotides, the CDR3 is TGTGCCAGCAGCCAAGATCCCGATCCGAACACCGGGGAGCTGTTTTTT.

The chain couples TRBV27 to TRBJ2-7; D not resolved. V was cut by 3 bases and J by 6 bases, with 12 bases left in between. This CDR3 region has 13 residues. Germline V gene data show CDR1 as MNHEY and CDR2 as SMNVEV (reference sequence). CDR3 loop: CASSLTRVAEQYF. The DNA of the CDR3 is TGTGCCAGCAGTTTGACCCGGGTAGCCGAGCAGTACTTC.

The V call is TRBV7-9, the J call TRBJ2-7, with D perhaps assigned TRBD1 or TRBD2 (5 bases each). V was pared by 10 bases and J by 1 base, with 11 bases between. The CDR3 spans 12 residues. In germline, CDR1 is SEHNR, CDR2 FQNEAQ (reference sequence). For the CDR3, the DNA is TGTGCCACCGAGGGGCAATCCTACGAGCAGTACTTC. Translation gives CATEGQSYEQYF. Supplemented by reference TRBV7-9 and TRBJ2-7, the full variable domain reads DTGVSQNPRHKITKRGQNVTFRCDPISEHNRLYWYRQTLGQGPEFLTYFQNEAQLEKSRLLSDRFSAERPKGSFSTLEIQRTEQGDSAMYLCATEGQSYEQYFGPGTRLTVT.

The chain employs TRBV5-1 and TRBJ2-1, with 8 bases aligning to TRBD2. CDR1 SGHRS and CDR2 YFSETQ come from the germline V gene. Trimming took 7 bases from V and 7 from J; bases not matched to a gene: 10. The CDR3 length is 14 residues. The CDR3 here is CASQSGSRRNEQFF. CDR3 in DNA: TGCGCCAGCCAGAGCGGGAGTAGGAGGAATGAGCAGTTCTTC. The full variable domain, rest sourced from reference TRBV5-1 and TRBJ2-1, is KAGVTQTPRYLIKTRGQQVTLSCSPISGHRSVSWYQQTPGQGLQFLFEYFSETQRNKGNFPGRFSGRQFSNSRSEMNVSTLELGDSALYLCASQSGSRRNEQFFGPGTRLTVL.

V is TRBV10-3 and J is TRBJ2-7; D is possibly TRBD2 (6 bases). The CDR3 is 14 amino acids. Trimming left V 4 bases short and J 4 bases short, with 14 bases between. Germline V lookup: CDR1 ENHRY, CDR2 SYGVKD. CDR3 sequence reads: CAISGEDLGYEQYF. As DNA, the CDR3 is TGTGCCATCAGTGGGGAGGACCTTGGTTACGAGCAGTACTTC.

This chain joins TRBV14 and TRBJ2-1, with 7 bases lining up with TRBD2. Germline CDR1 is SGHDN and CDR2 is FVKESK. The CDR3 runs 17 residues. The junction had 6 bases not matched to a gene; V was cut back by 1 base and J by 0 bases. The CDR3 spells CASSQGEGTSSYNEQFF. In nucleotides, the CDR3 is TGTGCCAGCAGCCAAGGGGAGGGGACTTCCTCCTACAATGAGCAGTTCTTC.

The CDR3 reads CASSEGVGYEQYF. The CDR3 bases are TGTGCCAGCAGCGAAGGGGTTGGGTACGAGCAGTACTTC. The genes are TRBV7-9 and TRBJ2-7; maybe TRBD1 (5 bases). The CDR3 length is 13 residues. Germline V CDR1 and CDR2: SEHNR, FQNEAQ (reference sequence). V was pared by 5 bases and J by 4 bases, with 12 bases between.

The chain recombines TRBV12-3 or TRBV12-4 with TRBJ2-3; a possible D gene is TRBD2 (5 bases). The CDR3 covers 13 residues. The V gene lost 8 bases and the J gene lost 0 bases, with 9 bases spanning the gap. In DNA, the CDR3 is TGTGCCAGCGCTAGCCTAAGCACAGATACGCAGTATTTT. Its translation is CASASLSTDTQYF.

This rearrangement joins TRBV16 to TRBJ1-1; D is undetermined. The CDR3 is 14 residues long. V was pared by 1 base and J by 5 bases, with 11 bases between. The germline gives CDR1 KGHSY, CDR2 FQNENV. CDR3: CASSQLSDGTEAFF. Here the CDR3 DNA reads TGTGCCAGCAGCCAATTGTCCGACGGAACTGAAGCTTTCTTT. Complete variable domain (other parts from reference TRBV16 and TRBJ1-1): GEEVAQTPKHLVRGEGQKAKLYCAPIKGHSYVFWYQQVLKNEFKFLISFQNENVFDETGMPKERFSAKCLPNSPCSLEIQATKLEDSAVYFCASSQLSDGTEAFFGQGTRLTVV.

The chain employs TRBV7-9 and TRBJ2-7; D tentatively fits TRBD1 or TRBD2 (5 bases each). V lost 4 bases and J lost 0, with 13 bases in between. The CDR3 consists of 15 residues. Germline CDR1 and CDR2: SEHNR and FQNEAQ (reference sequence). Written as DNA, the CDR3 is TGTGCCAGCAGCTCGACAGTGAGGGCCTCCTACGAGCAGTACTTC. Translating it yields CASSSTVRASYEQYF. Supplemented by reference TRBV7-9 and TRBJ2-7, the full variable domain reads DTGVSQNPRHKITKRGQNVTFRCDPISEHNRLYWYRQTLGQGPEFLTYFQNEAQLEKSRLLSDRFSAERPKGSFSTLEIQRTEQGDSAMYLCASSSTVRASYEQYFGPGTRLTVT.

The rearrangement joins TRBV2 to TRBJ2-1, with D tentatively TRBD1 (6 bases). Trimming took off 5 bases at V and 15 bases at J, with 20 bases between the two ends. The CDR3 has 13 amino acids. Germline V gives CDR1 SNHLY, CDR2 FYNNEI. CDR3 region: CASSRGGDRRPFF. The CDR3 DNA reads TGTGCCAGCAGTCGAGGGGGAGACAGACGCCCGTTCTTC. Based on the CDR3 plus reference TRBV2 and TRBJ2-1, the full variable domain is EPEVTQTPSHQVTQMGQEVILRCVPISNHLYFYWYRQILGQKVEFLVSFYNNEISEKSEIFDDQFSVERPDGSNFTLKIRSTKLEDSAMYFCASSRGGDRRPFFGPGTRLTVL.

The chain carries TRBV7-6 and TRBJ2-7; D is possibly TRBD1 or TRBD2 (5 bases each). This CDR3 region has 14 residues. Germline V CDR1 and CDR2: SGHVS, FNYEAQ. Trimming shortened V by 5 bases and J by 0 bases, and 11 bases separated the two germline ends. CDR3 sequence (DNA): TGTGCCAGCAGCCCGGGACGGAGCTCCTACGAGCAGTACTTC. Amino acids: CASSPGRSSYEQYF.